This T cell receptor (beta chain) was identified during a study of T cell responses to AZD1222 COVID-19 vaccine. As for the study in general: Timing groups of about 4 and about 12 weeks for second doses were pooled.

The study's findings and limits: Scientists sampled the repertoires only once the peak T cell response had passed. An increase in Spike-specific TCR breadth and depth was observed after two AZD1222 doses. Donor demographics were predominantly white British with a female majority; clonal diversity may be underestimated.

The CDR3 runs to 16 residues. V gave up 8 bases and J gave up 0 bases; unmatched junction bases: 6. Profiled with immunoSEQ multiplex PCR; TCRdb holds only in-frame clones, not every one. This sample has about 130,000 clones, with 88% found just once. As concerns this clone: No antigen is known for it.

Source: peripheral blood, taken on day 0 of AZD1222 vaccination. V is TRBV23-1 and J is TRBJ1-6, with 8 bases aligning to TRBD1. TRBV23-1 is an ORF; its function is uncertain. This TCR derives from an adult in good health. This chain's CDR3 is CASPTGGSSYNSPLHF. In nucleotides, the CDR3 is TGCGCCAGCCCCACAGGGGGGAGCTCCTATAATTCACCCCTCCACTTT.